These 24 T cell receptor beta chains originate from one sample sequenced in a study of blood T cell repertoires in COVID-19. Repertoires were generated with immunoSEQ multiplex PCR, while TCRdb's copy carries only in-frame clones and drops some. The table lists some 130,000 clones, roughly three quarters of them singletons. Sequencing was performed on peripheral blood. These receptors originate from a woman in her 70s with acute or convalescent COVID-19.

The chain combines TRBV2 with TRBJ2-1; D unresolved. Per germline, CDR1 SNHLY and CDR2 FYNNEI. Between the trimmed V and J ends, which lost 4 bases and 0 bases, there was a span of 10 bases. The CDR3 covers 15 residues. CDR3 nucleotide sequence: TGTGCCAGCAGTGGTGACATGGTCTCCTACAATGAGCAGTTCTTC. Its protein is CASSGDMVSYNEQFF.

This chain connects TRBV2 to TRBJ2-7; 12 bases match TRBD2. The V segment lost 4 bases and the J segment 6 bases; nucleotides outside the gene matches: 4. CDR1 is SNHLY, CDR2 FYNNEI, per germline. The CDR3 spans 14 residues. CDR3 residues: CASSATSGGGEQYF. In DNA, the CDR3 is TGTGCCAGCAGTGCGACTAGCGGGGGAGGCGAGCAGTACTTC.

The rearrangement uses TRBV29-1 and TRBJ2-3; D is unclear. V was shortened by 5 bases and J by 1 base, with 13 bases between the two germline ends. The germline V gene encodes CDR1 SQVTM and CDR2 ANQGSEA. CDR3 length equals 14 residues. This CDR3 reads CSVTPTARTDTQYF. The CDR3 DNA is TGCAGCGTTACACCCACAGCCCGCACAGATACGCAGTATTTT.

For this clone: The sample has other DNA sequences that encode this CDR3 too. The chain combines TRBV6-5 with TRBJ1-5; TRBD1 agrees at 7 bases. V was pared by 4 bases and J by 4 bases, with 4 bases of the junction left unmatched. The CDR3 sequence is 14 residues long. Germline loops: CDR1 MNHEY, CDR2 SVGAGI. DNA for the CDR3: TGTGCCAGCAGTTCCAGGGGGTTAAATCAGCCCCAGCATTTT. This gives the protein CASSSRGLNQPQHF.

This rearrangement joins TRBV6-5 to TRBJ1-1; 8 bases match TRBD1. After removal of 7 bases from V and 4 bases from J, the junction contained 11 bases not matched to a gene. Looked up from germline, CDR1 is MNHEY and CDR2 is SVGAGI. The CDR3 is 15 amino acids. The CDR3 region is CASTTGQGTLTEAFF. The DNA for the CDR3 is TGTGCCAGCACTACAGGACAGGGAACCCTCACTGAAGCTTTCTTT.

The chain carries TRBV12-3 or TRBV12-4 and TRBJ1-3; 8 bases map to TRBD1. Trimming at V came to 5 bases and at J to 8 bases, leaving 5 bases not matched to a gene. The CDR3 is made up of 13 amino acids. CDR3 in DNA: TGTGCCAGCAGTCGCGACAGGGGAGACACCATATATTTT. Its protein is CASSRDRGDTIYF.

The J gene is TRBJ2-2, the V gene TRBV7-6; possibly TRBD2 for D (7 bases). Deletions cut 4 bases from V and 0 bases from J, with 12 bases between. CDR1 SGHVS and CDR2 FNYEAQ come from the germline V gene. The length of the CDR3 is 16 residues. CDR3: CASSWGRESNTGELFF. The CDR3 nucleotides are TGTGCCAGCAGCTGGGGGCGGGAGTCGAACACCGGGGAGCTGTTTTTT.

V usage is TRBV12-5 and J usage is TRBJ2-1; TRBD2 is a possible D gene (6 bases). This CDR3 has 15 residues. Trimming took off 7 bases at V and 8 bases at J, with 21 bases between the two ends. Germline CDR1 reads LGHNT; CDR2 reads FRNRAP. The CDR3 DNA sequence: TGTGCTAGTGCAACCCGTGGCTTAGCGGTCGATGAGCAGTTCTTC. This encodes CASATRGLAVDEQFF.

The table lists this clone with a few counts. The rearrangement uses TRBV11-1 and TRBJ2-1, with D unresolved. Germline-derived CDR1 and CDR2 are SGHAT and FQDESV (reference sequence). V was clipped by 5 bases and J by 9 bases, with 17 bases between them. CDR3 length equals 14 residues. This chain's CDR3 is CASSPNARRGEQFF. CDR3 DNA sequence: TGTGCCAGCAGCCCCAACGCCCGGAGAGGTGAGCAGTTCTTC.

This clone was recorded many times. The CDR3 bases are TGTGCCAGCTCACCAAGGCAGGGAGGGCATTTT. Protein product: CASSPRQGGHF. This chain links TRBV18 with TRBJ1-5; D is possibly TRBD1 (5 bases). CDR1 KGHSH and CDR2 LQKENI come from the germline V gene. CDR3 length: 11 residues. V gave up 2 bases and J gave up 15 bases, with 11 bases separating them.

In DNA, the CDR3 is TGTGCCAGCAGCCCCGGGGGTTCTCTATCCTACAATGAGCAGTTCTTC. This translates into CASSPGGSLSYNEQFF. The chain joins TRBV11-3 to TRBJ2-1; perhaps TRBD2 as D (6 bases). This CDR3 is 16 amino acids long. Germline V gives CDR1 SGHNT, CDR2 YENEEA. The V and J ends lost 5 bases and 1 base respectively, with 15 bases between them.

CDR3 residues: CASSFGLPGELFF. For the CDR3, the DNA is TGTGCCAGCAGTTTCGGACTACCCGGGGAGCTGTTTTTT. The chain couples TRBV12-3 or TRBV12-4 to TRBJ2-2; possibly TRBD2 for D (6 bases). The CDR3 is 13 residues long. With 3 bases removed from V and 6 bases from J, the gap between germline ends came to 8 bases.

The CDR3 region is CASSVAGRANEQFF. The CDR3 DNA is TGTGCCAGCAGCGTAGCAGGCAGGGCCAATGAGCAGTTCTTC. This chain uses TRBV9 with TRBJ2-1, with D possibly TRBD1 on 5 matching bases. V was clipped by 0 bases and J by 6 bases, with 10 bases between them. The CDR3 is 14 residues long. Germline CDR1 is SGDLS and CDR2 is YYNGEE.

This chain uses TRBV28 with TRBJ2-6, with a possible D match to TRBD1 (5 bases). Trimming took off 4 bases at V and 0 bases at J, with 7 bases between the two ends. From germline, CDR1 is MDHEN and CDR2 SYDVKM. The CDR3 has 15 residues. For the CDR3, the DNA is TGTGCCAGCAGTTCGGACATCTCTGGGGCCAACGTCCTGACTTTC. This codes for CASSSDISGANVLTF.

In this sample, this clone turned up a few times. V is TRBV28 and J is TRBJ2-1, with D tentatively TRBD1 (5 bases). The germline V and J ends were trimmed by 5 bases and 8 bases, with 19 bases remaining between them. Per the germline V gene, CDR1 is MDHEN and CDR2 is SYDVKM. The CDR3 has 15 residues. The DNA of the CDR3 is TGTGCCAGCAGTACCCCCAAGGGGCGCCGCTATGAGCAGTTCTTC. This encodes CASSTPKGRRYEQFF.

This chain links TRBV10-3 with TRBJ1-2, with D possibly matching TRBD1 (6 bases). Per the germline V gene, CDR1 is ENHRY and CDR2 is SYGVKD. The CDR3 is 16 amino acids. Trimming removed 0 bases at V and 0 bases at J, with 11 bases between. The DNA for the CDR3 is TGTGCCATCAGTGAGTCGGGGACACCGACTAACTATGGCTACACCTTC. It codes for CAISESGTPTNYGYTF.

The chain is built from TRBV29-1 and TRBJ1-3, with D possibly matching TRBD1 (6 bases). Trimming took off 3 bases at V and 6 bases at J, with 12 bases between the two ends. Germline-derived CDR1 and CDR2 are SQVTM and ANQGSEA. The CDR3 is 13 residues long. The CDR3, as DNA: TGCAGCGTTGAGTCTGGGGGGGCAAACACCATATATTTT. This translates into CSVESGGANTIYF.

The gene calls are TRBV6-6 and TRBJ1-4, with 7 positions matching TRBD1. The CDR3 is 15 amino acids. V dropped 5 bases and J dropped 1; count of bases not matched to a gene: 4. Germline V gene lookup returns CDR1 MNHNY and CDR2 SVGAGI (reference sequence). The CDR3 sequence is CASSNRQGTNEKLFF. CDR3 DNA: TGTGCCAGCAGTAACCGACAGGGAACTAATGAAAAACTGTTTTTT.

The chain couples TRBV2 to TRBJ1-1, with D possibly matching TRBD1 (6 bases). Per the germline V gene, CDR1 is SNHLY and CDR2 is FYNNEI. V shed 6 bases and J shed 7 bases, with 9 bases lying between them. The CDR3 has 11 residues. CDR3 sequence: CASSGQIEAFF. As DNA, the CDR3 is TGTGCCAGCAGCGGACAGATTGAAGCTTTCTTT. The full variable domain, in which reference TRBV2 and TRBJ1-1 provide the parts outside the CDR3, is EPEVTQTPSHQVTQMGQEVILRCVPISNHLYFYWYRQILGQKVEFLVSFYNNEISEKSEIFDDQFSVERPDGSNFTLKIRSTKLEDSAMYFCASSGQIEAFFGQGTRLTVV.

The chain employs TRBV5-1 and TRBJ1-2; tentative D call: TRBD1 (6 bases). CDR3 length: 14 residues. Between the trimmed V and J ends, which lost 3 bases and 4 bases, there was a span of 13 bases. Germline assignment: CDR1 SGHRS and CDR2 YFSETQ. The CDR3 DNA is TGCGCCAGCAGCTCAGGGGCCATACCCTATGGCTACACCTTC. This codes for CASSSGAIPYGYTF. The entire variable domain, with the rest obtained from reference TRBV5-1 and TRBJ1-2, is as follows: KAGVTQTPRYLIKTRGQQVTLSCSPISGHRSVSWYQQTPGQGLQFLFEYFSETQRNKGNFPGRFSGRQFSNSRSEMNVSTLELGDSALYLCASSSGAIPYGYTFGSGTRLTVV.

CDR3 coding DNA: TGTGCCAGCAGTGAACGGCTAGCGGGAGTTGGCACAGATACGCAGTATTTT. Its translation: CASSERLAGVGTDTQYF. The V gene is TRBV2, the J gene TRBJ2-3; TRBD2 aligns across 10 bases. Germline CDR1 and CDR2: SNHLY and FYNNEI. This CDR3 has 17 amino acids. Losses at the gene ends were 2 bases for V and 1 base for J; bases not matched to a gene: 6.

The CDR3 protein is CATSVAGTEKLFF. The CDR3 region has the DNA TGTGCCACCTCCGTGGCAGGTACTGAAAAACTGTTTTTT. The chain employs TRBV12-3 or TRBV12-4 and TRBJ1-4; no clear D gene. CDR3 length: 13 amino acids. With 10 bases removed from V and 7 bases from J, the gap between germline ends came to 16 bases.

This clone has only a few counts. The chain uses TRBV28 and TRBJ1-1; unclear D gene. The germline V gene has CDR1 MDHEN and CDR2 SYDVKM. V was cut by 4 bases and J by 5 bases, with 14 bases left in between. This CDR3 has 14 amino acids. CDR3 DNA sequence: TGTGCCAGCAGTTGGCGGTGGGGAGGAACTGAAGCTTTCTTT. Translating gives CASSWRWGGTEAFF.

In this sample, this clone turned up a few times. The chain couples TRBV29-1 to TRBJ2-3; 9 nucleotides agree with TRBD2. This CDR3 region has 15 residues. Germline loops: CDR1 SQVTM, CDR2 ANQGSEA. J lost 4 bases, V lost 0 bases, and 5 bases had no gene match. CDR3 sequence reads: CSVEDAGGRADTQYF. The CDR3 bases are TGCAGCGTTGAAGATGCGGGAGGGCGGGCAGATACGCAGTATTTT.